The source of this T cell receptor (beta chain) is a study of blood T cell repertoires in COVID-19. Overall study: Specimens from acute and convalescent COVID-19 originated in the United States, Italy and Spain.

The trim removed 6 bases at V and 5 bases at J, leaving 8 bases unmatched. The V gene's germline CDR1 is SGHAT and CDR2 FQNNGV. This CDR3 is built from 14 residues. No more than 2 weeks before study entry, exposed participants had met a case of COVID-19. In the study's own analysis: Using reference gene primer amplification, nucleated cell counts were estimated. TCRdb keeps only in-frame clones here, not all; method: immunoSEQ multiplex PCR. V, J and clone size are taken as reported in that table, and D and trimming were inferred from the DNA itself. The sample yields 200,000 to 300,000 clones, around 90% seen once.

The chain uses TRBV11-2 and TRBJ1-1; 8 bases align to TRBD1. Sequencing used PBMCs or T cells enriched from blood (not recorded which). This receptor was obtained from a man aged 45-65 years who had been exposed to COVID-19. CDR3 nucleotide sequence: TGTGCCAGCAGTCAGGGGGCCCGAAGGACTGAAGCTTTCTTT. It codes for CASSQGARRTEAFF. Full variable domain (missing parts from reference TRBV11-2 and TRBJ1-1): EAGVAQSPRYKIIEKRQSVAFWCNPISGHATLYWYQQILGQGPKLLIQFQNNGVVDDSQLPKDRFSAERLKGVDSTLKIQPAKLEDSAVYLCASSQGARRTEAFFGQGTRLTVV.